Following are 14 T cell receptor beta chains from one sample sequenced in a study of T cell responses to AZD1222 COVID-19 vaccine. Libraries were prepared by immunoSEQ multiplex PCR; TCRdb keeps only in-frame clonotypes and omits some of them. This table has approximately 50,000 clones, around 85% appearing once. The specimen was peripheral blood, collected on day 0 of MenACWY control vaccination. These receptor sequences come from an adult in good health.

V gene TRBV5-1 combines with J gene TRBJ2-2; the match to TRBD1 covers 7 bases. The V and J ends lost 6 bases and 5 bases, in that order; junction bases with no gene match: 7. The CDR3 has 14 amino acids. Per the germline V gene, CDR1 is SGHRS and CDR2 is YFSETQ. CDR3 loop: CASNPGRGTGELFF. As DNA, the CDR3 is TGCGCCAGCAACCCGGGCAGGGGGACCGGGGAGCTGTTTTTT. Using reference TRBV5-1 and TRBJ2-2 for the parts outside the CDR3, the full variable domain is KAGVTQTPRYLIKTRGQQVTLSCSPISGHRSVSWYQQTPGQGLQFLFEYFSETQRNKGNFPGRFSGRQFSNSRSEMNVSTLELGDSALYLCASNPGRGTGELFFGEGSRLTVL.

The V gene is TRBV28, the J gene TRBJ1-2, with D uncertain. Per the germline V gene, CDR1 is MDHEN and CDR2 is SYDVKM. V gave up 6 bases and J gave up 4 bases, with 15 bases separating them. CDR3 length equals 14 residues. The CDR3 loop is CASSSGSLPYGYTF. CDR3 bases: TGTGCCAGCAGCTCCGGGTCCTTACCCTATGGCTACACCTTC.

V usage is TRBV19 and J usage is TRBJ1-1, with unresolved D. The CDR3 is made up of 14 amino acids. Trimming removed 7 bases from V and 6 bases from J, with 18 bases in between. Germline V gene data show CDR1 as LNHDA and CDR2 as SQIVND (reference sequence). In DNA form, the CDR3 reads TGTGCCAGTACGCCCCGGAGGAATTTCGCTGAAGCTTTCTTT. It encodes CASTPRRNFAEAFF. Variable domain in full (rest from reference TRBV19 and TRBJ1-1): DGGITQSPKYLFRKEGQNVTLSCEQNLNHDAMYWYRQDPGQGLRLIYYSQIVNDFQKGDIAEGYSVSREKKESFPLTVTSAQKNPTAFYLCASTPRRNFAEAFFGQGTRLTVV.

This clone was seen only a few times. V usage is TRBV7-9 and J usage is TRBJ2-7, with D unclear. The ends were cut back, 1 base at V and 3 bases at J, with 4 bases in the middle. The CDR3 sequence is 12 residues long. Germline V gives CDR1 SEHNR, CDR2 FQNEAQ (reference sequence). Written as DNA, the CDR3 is TGTGCCAGCAGCTTAGAGGTCTACGAGCAGTACTTC. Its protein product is CASSLEVYEQYF. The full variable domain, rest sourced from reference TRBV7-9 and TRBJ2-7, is DTGVSQNPRHKITKRGQNVTFRCDPISEHNRLYWYRQTLGQGPEFLTYFQNEAQLEKSRLLSDRFSAERPKGSFSTLEIQRTEQGDSAMYLCASSLEVYEQYFGPGTRLTVT.

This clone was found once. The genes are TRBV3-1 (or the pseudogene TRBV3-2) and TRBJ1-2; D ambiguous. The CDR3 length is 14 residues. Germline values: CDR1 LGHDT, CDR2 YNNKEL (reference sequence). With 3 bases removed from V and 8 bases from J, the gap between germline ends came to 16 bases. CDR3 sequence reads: CASSQLVLSLGYTF. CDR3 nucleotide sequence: TGTGCCAGCAGCCAGCTTGTCCTCTCTTTGGGCTACACCTTC.

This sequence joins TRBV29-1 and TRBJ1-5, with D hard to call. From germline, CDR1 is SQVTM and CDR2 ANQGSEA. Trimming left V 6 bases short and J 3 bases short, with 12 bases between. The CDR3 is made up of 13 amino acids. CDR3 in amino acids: CSVRTGHNQPQHF. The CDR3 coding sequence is TGCAGCGTGAGAACCGGGCACAATCAGCCCCAGCATTTT.

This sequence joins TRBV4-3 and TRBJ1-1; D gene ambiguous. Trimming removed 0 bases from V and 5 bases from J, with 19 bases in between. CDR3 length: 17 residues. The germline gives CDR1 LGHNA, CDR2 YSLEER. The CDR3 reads CASSQDGTTGLGTEAFF. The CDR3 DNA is TGCGCCAGCAGCCAAGATGGAACGACCGGCTTAGGGACTGAAGCTTTCTTT.

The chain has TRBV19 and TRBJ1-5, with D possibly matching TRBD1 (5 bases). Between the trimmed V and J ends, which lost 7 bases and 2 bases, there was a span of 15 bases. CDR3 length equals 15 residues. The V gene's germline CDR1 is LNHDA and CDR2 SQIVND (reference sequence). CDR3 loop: CASTPDGGRNQPQHF. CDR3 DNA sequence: TGTGCCAGTACCCCGGACGGGGGACGCAATCAGCCCCAGCATTTT.

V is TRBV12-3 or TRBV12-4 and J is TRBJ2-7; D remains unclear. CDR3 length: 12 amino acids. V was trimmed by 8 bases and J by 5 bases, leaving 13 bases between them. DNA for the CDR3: TGTGCCAGCTGCAGAAGGGTCGACGAGCAGTACTTC. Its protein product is CASCRRVDEQYF.

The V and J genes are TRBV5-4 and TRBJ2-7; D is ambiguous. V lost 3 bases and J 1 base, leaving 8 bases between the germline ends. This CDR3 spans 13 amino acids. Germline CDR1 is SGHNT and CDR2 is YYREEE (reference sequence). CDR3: CASSSSRSYEQYF. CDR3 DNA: TGTGCCAGCAGCTCTTCGCGGTCCTACGAGCAGTACTTC. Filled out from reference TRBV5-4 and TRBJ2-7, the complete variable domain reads ETGVTQSPTHLIKTRGQQVTLRCSSQSGHNTVSWYQQALGQGPQFIFQYYREEENGRGNFPPRFSGLQFPNYSSELNVNALELDDSALYLCASSSSRSYEQYFGPGTRLTVT.

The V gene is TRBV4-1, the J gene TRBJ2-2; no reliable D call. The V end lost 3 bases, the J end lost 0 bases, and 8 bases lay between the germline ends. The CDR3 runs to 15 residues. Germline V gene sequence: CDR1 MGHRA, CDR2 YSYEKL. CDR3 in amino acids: CASSHSKSNTGELFF. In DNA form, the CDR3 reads TGCGCCAGCAGCCACAGTAAATCGAACACCGGGGAGCTGTTTTTT.

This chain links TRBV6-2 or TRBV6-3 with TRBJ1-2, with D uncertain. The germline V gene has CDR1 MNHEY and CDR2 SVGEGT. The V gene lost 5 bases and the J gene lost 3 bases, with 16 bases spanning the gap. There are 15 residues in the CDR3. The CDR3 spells CASSERTRRDYGYTF. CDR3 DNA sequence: TGTGCCAGCAGTGAGAGAACCAGGAGGGACTATGGCTACACCTTC.

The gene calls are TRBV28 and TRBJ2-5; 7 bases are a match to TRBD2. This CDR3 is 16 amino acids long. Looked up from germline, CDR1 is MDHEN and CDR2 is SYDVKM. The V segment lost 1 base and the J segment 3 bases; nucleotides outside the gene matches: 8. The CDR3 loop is CASSLLDGGGKETQYF. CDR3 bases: TGTGCCAGCAGTTTATTGGATGGGGGGGGTAAAGAGACCCAGTACTTC.

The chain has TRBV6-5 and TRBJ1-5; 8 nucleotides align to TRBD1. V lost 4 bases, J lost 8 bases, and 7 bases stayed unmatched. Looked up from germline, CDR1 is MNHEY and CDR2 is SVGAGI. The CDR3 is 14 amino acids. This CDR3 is CASSSGQDFEPQHF. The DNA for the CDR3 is TGTGCCAGCAGTTCGGGACAGGATTTTGAGCCCCAGCATTTT.